This passage covers 7 T cell receptor beta chains from one sample sequenced in a study of post-analysis software for immune sequencing data. Libraries were made from TCR beta cDNA, and they carried unique molecular identifiers. A single record per CDR3 protein comes from TCRdb applying MiXCR to the PCR reads. The table includes about 200,000 distinct CDR3 sequences, 25% to 30% detected once. The study's findings and limits: Four to six TRBV segments were more frequent in patients than controls; TRBV5-6, TRBV5-1 and TRBV20-1 belonged to this group.

Their antigens remain unidentified. The sequenced sample consisted of blood. These TCRs come from a girl under 18 with multiple sclerosis.

Points on this clonotype: One base away lies a much larger clone, so this may be a sequencing read error. The chain couples TRBV9 to TRBJ2-5; tentative D call: TRBD1 (5 bases). This CDR3 comprises 14 residues. Trimming pared 2 bases from V and 11 bases from J, leaving 19 bases between. The germline V gene encodes CDR1 SGDLS and CDR2 YYNGEE. CDR3: CASSVNPGSNEQYF. DNA for the CDR3: TGTGCCAGCAGCGTCAATCCAGGGTCTAATGAGCAGTACTTC.

The sample holds a few counts of this clonotype. The genes are TRBV6-1 and TRBJ2-7; TRBD2 might be the D (5 bases). The germline V and J ends were trimmed by 8 bases and 3 bases, with 20 bases remaining between them. CDR1 is MNHNS and CDR2 is SASEGT in the germline V gene. This CDR3 comprises 15 residues. CDR3 residues: CASSREPARHYEQYF. The CDR3 coding sequence is TGTGCCAGCTCTAGGGAGCCAGCTCGACACTACGAGCAGTACTTC.

This clonotype came up many times. The CDR3 loop reads CSVVKGGGYNEQFF. CDR3 sequence (DNA): TGCAGCGTTGTTAAAGGGGGGGGCTACAATGAGCAGTTCTTC. The V and J genes are TRBV29-1 and TRBJ2-1; possibly TRBD2 for D (7 bases). CDR1 is SQVTM and CDR2 is ANQGSEA in the germline V gene. The V end lost 4 bases, the J end lost 3 bases, and 13 bases lay between the germline ends. The CDR3 extends over 14 amino acids.

This clonotype was recorded many times. V and J are TRBV6-6 and TRBJ1-5; no definite D call. The V gene's germline CDR1 is MNHNY and CDR2 SVGAGI (reference sequence). V was pared by 10 bases and J by 0 bases, with 13 bases between. The CDR3 is 14 residues long. CDR3 protein: CATLPSYSNQPQHF. CDR3 nucleotide sequence: TGTGCCACTCTCCCCTCTTATAGCAATCAGCCCCAGCATTTT.

The table lists this clonotype with many counts. The CDR3 loop reads CASSLRPYEQYF. The CDR3 DNA reads TGCGCCAGCAGCTTGAGGCCCTACGAGCAGTACTTC. J is TRBJ2-7 and V is TRBV5-1; D call uncertain. V was shortened by 1 base and J by 2 bases, with 4 bases between the two germline ends. CDR1 is SGHRS and CDR2 is YFSETQ in the germline V gene. This CDR3 comprises 12 residues.

In regard to this clonotype: With a much larger clone just one base away, this may be a read error. This sequence joins TRBV20-1 and TRBJ2-5, with D possibly matching TRBD1 (6 bases). V was shortened by 2 bases and J by 11 bases, with 12 bases between the two germline ends. Looked up from germline, CDR1 is DFQATT and CDR2 is SNEGSKA (reference sequence). The CDR3 contains 11 residues. Written as DNA, the CDR3 is TGCAGTGCTAGAAGGGGGATGGGGCAGTACTTC. This translates into CSARRGMGQYF.

This chain uses TRBV27 with TRBJ2-3, with 8 bases matching TRBD2. This CDR3 is 13 amino acids long. The germline CDR1 and CDR2 sequences are MNHEY and SMNVEV (reference sequence). V shed 11 bases, J shed 8 bases, and the junction held 12 bases outside the gene matches. CDR3 in amino acids: CACARTSWATQYF. As DNA, the CDR3 is TGTGCCTGCGCAAGGACTAGCTGGGCTACGCAGTATTTT.